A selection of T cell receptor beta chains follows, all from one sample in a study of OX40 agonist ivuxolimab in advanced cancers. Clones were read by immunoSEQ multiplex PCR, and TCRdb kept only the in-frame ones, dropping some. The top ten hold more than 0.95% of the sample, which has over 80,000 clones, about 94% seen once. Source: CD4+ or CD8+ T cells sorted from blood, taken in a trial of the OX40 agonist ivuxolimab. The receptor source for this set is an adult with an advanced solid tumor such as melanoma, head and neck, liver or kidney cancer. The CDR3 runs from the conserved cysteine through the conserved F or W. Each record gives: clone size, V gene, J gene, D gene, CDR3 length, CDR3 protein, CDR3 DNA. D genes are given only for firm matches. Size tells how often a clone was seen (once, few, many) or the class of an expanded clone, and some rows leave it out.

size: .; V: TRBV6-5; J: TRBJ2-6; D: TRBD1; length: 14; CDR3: CASNRGPGANVLTF; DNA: TGTGCCAGCAACAGGGGGCCTGGGGCCAACGTCCTGACTTTC
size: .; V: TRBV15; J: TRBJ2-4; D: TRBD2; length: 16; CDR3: CATSAQLAGGGGIQYF; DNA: TGTGCCACCAGCGCCCAACTAGCGGGAGGTGGTGGCATTCAGTACTTC
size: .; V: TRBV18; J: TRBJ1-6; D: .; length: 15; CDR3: CASSPGHQNNSPLHF; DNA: TGTGCCAGCTCCCCCGGACACCAGAATAATTCACCCCTCCACTTT
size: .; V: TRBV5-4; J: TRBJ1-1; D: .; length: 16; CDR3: CASSLGTPLLNTEAFF; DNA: TGTGCCAGCAGCTTGGGTACACCCTTATTAAACACTGAAGCTTTCTTT
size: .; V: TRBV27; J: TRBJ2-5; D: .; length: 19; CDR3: CASRRTGTRALRYQETQYF; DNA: TGTGCCAGCAGGCGAACGGGGACGAGGGCGTTGCGGTACCAAGAGACCCAGTACTTC
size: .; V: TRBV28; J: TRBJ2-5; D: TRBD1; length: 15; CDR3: CASSHGGQGGETQYF; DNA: TGTGCCAGCAGCCACGGGGGACAGGGAGGGGAGACCCAGTACTTC
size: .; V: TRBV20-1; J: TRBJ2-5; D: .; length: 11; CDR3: CSDGGRWTQYF; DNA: TGCAGTGACGGAGGGCGGTGGACCCAGTACTTC
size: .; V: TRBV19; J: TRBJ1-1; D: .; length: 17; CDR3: CASSIPPEFPIREKAFF; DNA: TGTGCCAGTAGTATACCCCCTGAATTCCCAATCAGGGAGAAAGCTTTCTTT
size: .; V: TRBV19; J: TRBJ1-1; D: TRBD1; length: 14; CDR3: CASRGRGLNTEAFF; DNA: TGTGCCAGTAGGGGCAGGGGGTTGAACACTGAAGCTTTCTTT
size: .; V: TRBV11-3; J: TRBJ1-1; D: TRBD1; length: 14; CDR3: CASTRQGGNTEAFF; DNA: TGTGCCAGCACCCGACAGGGAGGGAACACTGAAGCTTTCTTT
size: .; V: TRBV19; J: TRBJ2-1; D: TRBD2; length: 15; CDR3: CASNFGTSGSNEQFF; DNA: TGTGCCAGTAACTTCGGGACTAGCGGGAGTAATGAGCAGTTCTTC
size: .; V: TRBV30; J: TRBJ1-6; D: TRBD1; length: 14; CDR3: CAWRPGQDNSPLHF; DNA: TGTGCCTGGAGGCCGGGACAGGATAATTCACCCCTCCACTTT
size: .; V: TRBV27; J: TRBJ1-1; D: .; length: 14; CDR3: CASSLSTLGNPAFF; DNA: TGTGCCAGCAGTTTAAGTACGTTAGGGAATCCGGCTTTCTTT
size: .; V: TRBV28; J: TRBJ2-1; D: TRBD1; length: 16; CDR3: CASSLFIRDRVNEQFF; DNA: TGTGCCAGCAGTTTATTCATCCGGGACAGGGTAAATGAGCAGTTCTTC
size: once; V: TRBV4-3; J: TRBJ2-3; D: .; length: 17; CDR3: CASSQSPGGYGQDTQYF; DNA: TGCGCCAGCAGCCAATCACCCGGGGGTTATGGCCAAGATACGCAGTATTTT
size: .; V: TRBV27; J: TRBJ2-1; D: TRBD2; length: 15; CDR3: CASSPWGLVYNEQFF; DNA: TGTGCCAGCAGTCCCTGGGGACTAGTCTACAATGAGCAGTTCTTC
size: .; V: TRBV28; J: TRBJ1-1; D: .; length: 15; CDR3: CASSNYDTFNTEAFF; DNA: TGTGCCAGCAGCAATTACGACACTTTTAACACTGAAGCTTTCTTT
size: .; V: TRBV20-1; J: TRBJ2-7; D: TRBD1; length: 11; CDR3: CSATDRAEQYF; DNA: TGCAGTGCCACGGACAGGGCCGAGCAGTACTTC
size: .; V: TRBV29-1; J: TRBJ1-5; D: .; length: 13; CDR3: CSVGGGGNQPQHF; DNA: TGCAGCGTTGGCGGTGGTGGCAATCAGCCCCAGCATTTT
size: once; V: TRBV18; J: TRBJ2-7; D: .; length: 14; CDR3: CASSATGYSYEQYF; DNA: TGTGCCAGCTCCGCGACAGGATACTCCTACGAGCAGTACTTC
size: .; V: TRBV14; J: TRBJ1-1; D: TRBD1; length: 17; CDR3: CASSPGQKIHRGTEAFF; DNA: TGTGCCAGCAGCCCGGGACAGAAAATACACCGCGGCACTGAAGCTTTCTTT
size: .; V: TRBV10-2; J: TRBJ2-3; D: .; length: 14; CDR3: CASSASGYTDTQYF; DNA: TGCGCCAGCAGTGCTTCAGGCTACACAGATACGCAGTATTTT
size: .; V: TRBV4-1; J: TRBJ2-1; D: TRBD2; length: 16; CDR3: CASSQSGLALYNEQFF; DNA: TGCGCCAGCAGCCAATCGGGACTAGCGCTATACAATGAGCAGTTCTTC
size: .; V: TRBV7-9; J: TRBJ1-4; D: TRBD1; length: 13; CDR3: CATWGQGNEKLFF; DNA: TGTGCCACTTGGGGACAGGGCAATGAAAAACTGTTTTTT
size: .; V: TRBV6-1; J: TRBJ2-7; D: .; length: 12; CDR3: CASRVEAYEQYF; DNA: TGTGCCAGCAGAGTAGAAGCCTACGAGCAGTACTTC